This record concerns one T cell receptor beta chain sequence. Its antigen is as yet unknown. The record originates from a study of cytomegalovirus exposure and HLA in healthy donors. Findings and caveats of the study: Association of some 18,000 TCR beta sequences with HLA alleles was found at 0.05 false discovery rate in a later analysis. Most CMV-associated TCR beta chains appeared HLA-restricted in a later analysis. Later work showed greater clonal expansion in HLA-associated TCR beta chains than in equally common others. Most likely, a cluster of highly shared sequence variants arose as a sequencing artifact.

With 60 Vbeta and 13 Jbeta primers, the PCR was carried out. Here immunoSEQ multiplex PCR was the method, and the copy in TCRdb shows in-frame clones only, minus some. This sample yields around 92,000 clones, of which 70% to 90% are seen a single time; 2% to 2.5% belongs to the top ten. The germline V and J ends were trimmed by 3 bases and 6 bases, with 16 bases remaining between them. The germline gives CDR1 SGHRS, CDR2 YFSETQ. The CDR3 runs 15 residues. The sequence was obtained from a man younger than 35 in good health and CMV-seronegative. This rearrangement joins TRBV5-1 to TRBJ2-1; possible D gene TRBD2, 6 bases. The sample was PBMCs. The CDR3 region is CASSWGGAGSNEQFF. CDR3 DNA sequence: TGCGCCAGCAGCTGGGGCGGGGCAGGGAGCAATGAGCAGTTCTTC.